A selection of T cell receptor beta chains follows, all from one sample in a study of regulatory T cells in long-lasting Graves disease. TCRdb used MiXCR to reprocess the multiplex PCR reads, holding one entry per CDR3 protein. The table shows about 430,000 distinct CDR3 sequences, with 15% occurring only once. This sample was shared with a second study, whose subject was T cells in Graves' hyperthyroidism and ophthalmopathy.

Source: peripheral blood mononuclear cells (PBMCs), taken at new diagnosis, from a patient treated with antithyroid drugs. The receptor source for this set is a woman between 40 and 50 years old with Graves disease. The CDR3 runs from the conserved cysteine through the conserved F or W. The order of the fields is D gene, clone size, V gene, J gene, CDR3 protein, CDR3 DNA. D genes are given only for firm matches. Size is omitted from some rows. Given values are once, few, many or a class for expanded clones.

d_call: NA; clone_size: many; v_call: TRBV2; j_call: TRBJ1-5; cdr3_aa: CASSVQGRSQPQHF; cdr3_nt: TGTGCCAGCAGTGTACAGGGAAGGAGTCAGCCCCAGCATTTT
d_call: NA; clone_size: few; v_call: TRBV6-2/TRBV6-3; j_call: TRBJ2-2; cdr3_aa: CASSQEVRTNTGELFF; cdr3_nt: TGTGCCAGCAGCCAAGAGGTCAGAACGAACACCGGGGAGCTGTTTTTT
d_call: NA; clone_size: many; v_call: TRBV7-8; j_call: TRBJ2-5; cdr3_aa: CASSLDGGVGQETQYF; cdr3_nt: TGTGCCAGCAGCTTAGACGGAGGGGTAGGCCAAGAGACCCAGTACTTC
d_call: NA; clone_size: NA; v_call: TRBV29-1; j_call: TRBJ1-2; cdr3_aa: CSVVGTGAGWTF; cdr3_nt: NA
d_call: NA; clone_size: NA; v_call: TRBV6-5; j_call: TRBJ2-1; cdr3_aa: CASSYGQGQFF; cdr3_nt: TGTGCCAGCAGTTACGGCCAAGGGCAGTTCTTC
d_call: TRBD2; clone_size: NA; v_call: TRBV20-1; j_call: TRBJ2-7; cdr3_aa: CSAREWASGTRPYEQYF; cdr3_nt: TGCAGTGCTAGAGAGTGGGCTAGCGGGACAAGACCCTACGAGCAGTACTTC
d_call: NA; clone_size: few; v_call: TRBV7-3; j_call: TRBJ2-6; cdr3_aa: CASSFYRVGGANVLTF; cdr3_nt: TGTGCCAGCAGCTTTTACCGAGTGGGGGGGGCCAACGTCCTGACTTTC
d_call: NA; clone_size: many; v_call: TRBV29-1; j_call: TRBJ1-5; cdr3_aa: CSVEAGANQPQHF; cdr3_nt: TGCAGCGTTGAAGCGGGAGCTAATCAGCCCCAGCATTTT
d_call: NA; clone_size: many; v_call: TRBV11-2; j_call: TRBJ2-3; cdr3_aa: CASSVTGSTDTQYF; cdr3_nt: TGTGCCAGCAGCGTCACAGGCTCCACAGATACGCAGTATTTT
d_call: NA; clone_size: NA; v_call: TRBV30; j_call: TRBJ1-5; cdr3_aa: CAWSAGGAGQPQHF; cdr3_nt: TGTGCCTGGAGCGCCGGCGGGGCCGGACAGCCCCAGCATTTT
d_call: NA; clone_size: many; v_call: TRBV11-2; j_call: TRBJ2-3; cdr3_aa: CASSFAIDTQYF; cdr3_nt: TGTGCCAGCAGCTTTGCTATAGATACGCAGTATTTT
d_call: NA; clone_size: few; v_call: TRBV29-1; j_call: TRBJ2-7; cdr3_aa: CSVEVGRVEGEQYF; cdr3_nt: TGCAGCGTTGAAGTCGGCAGGGTGGAGGGCGAGCAGTACTTC
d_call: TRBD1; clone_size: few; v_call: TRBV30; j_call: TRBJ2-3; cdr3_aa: CAWSSGTATDTQYF; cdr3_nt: TGTGCCTGGAGTTCCGGGACAGCCACAGATACGCAGTATTTT
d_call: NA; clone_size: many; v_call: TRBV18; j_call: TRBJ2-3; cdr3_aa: CASSHSWDTQYF; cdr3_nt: TGTGCCAGCTCACATTCTTGGGATACGCAGTATTTT
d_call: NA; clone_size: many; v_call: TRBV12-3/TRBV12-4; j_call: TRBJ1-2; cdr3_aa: CASSLSLLAKIYGYTF; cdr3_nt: TGTGCCAGCAGTCTCTCCCTGTTAGCGAAGATATATGGCTACACCTTC
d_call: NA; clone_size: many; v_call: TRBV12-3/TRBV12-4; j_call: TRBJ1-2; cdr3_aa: CASSQGNYGYTF; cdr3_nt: TGTGCCAGCAGTCAGGGAAACTATGGCTACACCTTC
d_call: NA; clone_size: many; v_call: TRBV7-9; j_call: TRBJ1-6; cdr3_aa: CASSLPGDSPLHF; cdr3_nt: TGTGCCAGCAGCTTGCCGGGCGATTCACCCCTCCACTTT
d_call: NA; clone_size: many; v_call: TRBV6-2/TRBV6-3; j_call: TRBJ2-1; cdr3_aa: CASSYVGHQFF; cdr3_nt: TGTGCCAGCAGTTACGTGGGGCACCAGTTCTTC
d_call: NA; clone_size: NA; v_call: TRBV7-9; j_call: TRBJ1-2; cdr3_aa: CASTFSGGDHGYTF; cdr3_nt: TGTGCCAGCACCTTCTCCGGGGGAGATCATGGCTACACCTTC
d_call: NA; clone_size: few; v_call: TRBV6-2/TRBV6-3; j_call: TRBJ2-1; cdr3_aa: CASSYLQGARNSYNEQFF; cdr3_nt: TGTGCCAGCAGTTACCTACAGGGAGCCCGGAACTCCTACAATGAGCAGTTCTTC
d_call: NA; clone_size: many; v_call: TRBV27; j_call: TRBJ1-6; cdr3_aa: CASSPRQINSPLHF; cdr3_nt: TGTGCCAGCAGTCCCAGGCAGATTAATTCACCCCTCCACTTT
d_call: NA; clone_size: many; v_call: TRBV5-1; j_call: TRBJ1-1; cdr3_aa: CASSPGLMNTEAFF; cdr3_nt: TGCGCCAGCAGCCCGGGACTTATGAACACTGAAGCTTTCTTT
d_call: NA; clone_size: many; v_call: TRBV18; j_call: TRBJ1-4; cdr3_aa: CASSPRGGERYEKLFF; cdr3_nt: TGTGCCAGCTCACCGAGGGGGGGCGAGAGGTACGAAAAACTGTTTTTT
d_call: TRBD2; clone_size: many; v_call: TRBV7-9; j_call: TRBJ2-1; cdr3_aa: CATLTPGLAGPNQFF; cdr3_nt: TGTGCCACCTTAACTCCGGGACTAGCGGGACCTAACCAGTTCTTC
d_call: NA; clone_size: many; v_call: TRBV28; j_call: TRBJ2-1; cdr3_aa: CASNTEDNEQFF; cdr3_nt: TGTGCCAGCAACACCGAAGACAATGAGCAGTTCTTC
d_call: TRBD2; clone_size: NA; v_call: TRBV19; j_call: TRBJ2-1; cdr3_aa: CASSIGSGRAYNEQFF; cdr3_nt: TGTGCCAGTAGTATCGGAAGCGGGAGGGCCTACAATGAGCAGTTCTTC
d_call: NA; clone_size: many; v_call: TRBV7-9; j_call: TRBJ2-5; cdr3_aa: CASSPRNFAGAQETQYF; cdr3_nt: TGTGCCAGCTCTCCCAGGAACTTTGCCGGGGCCCAAGAGACCCAGTACTTC
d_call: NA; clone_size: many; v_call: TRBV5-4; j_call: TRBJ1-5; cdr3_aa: CASSNKGSGGYQPQHF; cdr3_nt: TGTGCCAGCAGCAATAAGGGGTCGGGTGGTTATCAGCCCCAGCATTTT
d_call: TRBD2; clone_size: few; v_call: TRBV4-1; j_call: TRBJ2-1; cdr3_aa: CASSPGLTSGYNEQFF; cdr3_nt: TGCGCCAGCAGCCCCGGCCTAACTAGCGGCTACAATGAGCAGTTCTTC
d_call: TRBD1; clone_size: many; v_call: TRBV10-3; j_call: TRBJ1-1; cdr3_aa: CATSGTENTEAFF; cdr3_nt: TGTGCCACGTCCGGGACAGAAAACACTGAAGCTTTCTTT
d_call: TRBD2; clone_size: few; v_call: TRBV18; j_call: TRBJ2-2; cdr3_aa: CASSPGTSALLNTGELFF; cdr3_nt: TGTGCCAGCTCACCCGGGACTAGCGCCCTTTTGAACACCGGGGAGCTGTTTTTT
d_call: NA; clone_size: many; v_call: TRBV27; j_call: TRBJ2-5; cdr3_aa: CASTTGRGGQETQYF; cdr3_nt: TGTGCCAGCACCACGGGTAGGGGGGGTCAAGAGACCCAGTACTTC
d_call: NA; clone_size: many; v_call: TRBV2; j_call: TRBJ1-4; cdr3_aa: CASSESGGGSNEKLFF; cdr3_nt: TGTGCCAGCAGTGAAAGCGGGGGGGGCTCTAATGAAAAACTGTTTTTT
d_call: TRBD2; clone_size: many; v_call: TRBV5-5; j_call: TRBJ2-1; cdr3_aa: CASSLVSGRAQRKEQFF; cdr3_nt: TGTGCCAGCAGCTTGGTTAGCGGGAGGGCCCAAAGGAAGGAGCAGTTCTTC
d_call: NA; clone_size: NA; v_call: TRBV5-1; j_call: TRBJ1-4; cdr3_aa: CASSPQLSATNEKLFF; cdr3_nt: TGCGCCAGCAGCCCGCAGTTGAGCGCAACTAATGAAAAACTGTTTTTT
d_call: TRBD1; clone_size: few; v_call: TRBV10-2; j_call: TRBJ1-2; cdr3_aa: CASYFRGGGISGYGYTF; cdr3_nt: TGCGCCAGCTACTTTAGAGGAGGGGGCATATCGGGTTATGGCTACACCTTC
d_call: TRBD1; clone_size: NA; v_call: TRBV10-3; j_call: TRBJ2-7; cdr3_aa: CAIGRDRSSYEQYF; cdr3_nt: TGTGCCATCGGAAGGGACAGGAGCTCCTACGAGCAGTACTTC
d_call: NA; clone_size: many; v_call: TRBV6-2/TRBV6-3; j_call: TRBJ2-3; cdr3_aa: CASSADRWRESTDTQYF; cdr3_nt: TGTGCCAGCAGTGCTGACAGGTGGCGGGAGTCTACAGATACGCAGTATTTT
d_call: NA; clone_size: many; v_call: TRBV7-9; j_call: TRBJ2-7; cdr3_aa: CASSRGGEQYF; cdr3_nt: TGTGCCAGCAGCCGCGGTGGCGAGCAGTACTTC
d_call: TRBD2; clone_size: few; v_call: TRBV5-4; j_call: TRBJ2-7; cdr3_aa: CASSLASSGSYEQYF; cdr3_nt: TGTGCCAGCAGCTTGGCCTCTAGCGGGAGCTACGAGCAGTACTTC
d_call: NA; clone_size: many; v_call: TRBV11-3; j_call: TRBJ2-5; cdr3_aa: CASSPWDDQETQYF; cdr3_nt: TGTGCCAGCAGTCCATGGGACGACCAAGAGACCCAGTACTTC
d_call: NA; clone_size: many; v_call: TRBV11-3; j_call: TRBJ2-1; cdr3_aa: CASSPRGSRAYEQFF; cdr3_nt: TGTGCCAGCAGCCCAAGGGGCTCGCGGGCCTATGAGCAGTTCTTC
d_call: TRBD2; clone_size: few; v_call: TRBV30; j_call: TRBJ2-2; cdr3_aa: CAWSVLGGAGELFF; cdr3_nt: TGTGCCTGGAGTGTACTGGGGGGGGCCGGGGAGCTGTTTTTT